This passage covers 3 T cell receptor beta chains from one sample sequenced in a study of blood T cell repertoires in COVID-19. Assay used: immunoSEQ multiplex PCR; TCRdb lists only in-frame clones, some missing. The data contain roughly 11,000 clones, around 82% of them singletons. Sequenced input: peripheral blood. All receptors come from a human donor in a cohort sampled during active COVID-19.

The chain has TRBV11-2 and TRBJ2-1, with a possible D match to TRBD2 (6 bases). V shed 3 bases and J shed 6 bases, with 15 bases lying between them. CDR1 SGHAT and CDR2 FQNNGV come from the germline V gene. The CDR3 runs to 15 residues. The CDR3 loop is CASSFAGPGVNEQFF. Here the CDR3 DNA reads TGTGCCAGCAGCTTCGCCGGCCCGGGGGTCAATGAGCAGTTCTTC.

The CDR3 nucleotides are TGTGCCAGCAGCCTCCTAGGGACAGGGTCAGATACGCAGTATTTT. Its translation is CASSLLGTGSDTQYF. The chain employs TRBV11-2 and TRBJ2-3; 9 bases map to TRBD1. The germline CDR1 and CDR2 sequences are SGHAT and FQNNGV. The CDR3 has 15 amino acids. Trimming at V came to 5 bases and at J to 4 bases, leaving 7 bases not matched to a gene.

For the CDR3, the DNA is TGTGCCAGCAGCCCCGTGGGGGGCGGGGGGGGCACTGAAGCTTTCTTT. Translation: CASSPVGGGGGTEAFF. This rearrangement joins TRBV7-2 to TRBJ1-1; TRBD1 might be the D (6 bases). V was pared by 5 bases and J by 4 bases, with 20 bases between. CDR1 and CDR2 from the germline V gene are SGHTA and FQGNSA. The CDR3 has 16 residues.